One sample yielded the 28 T cell receptor beta chains listed below, sequenced in a study of blood T cell repertoires in COVID-19. Repertoires were generated with immunoSEQ multiplex PCR, while TCRdb's copy carries only in-frame clones and drops some. The sample yields roughly 260,000 clones, 88% seen once. Sample: peripheral blood. These receptors all come from a woman younger than 45 with COVID-19, enrolled during active disease.

The chain uses TRBV6-2 or TRBV6-3 and TRBJ1-1; possibly TRBD1 for D (5 bases). The CDR3 consists of 13 residues. Trimming removed 5 bases from V and 4 bases from J, with 11 bases in between. The germline gives CDR1 MNHEY, CDR2 SVGEGT. This CDR3 is CASSQRQSTEAFF. CDR3 DNA sequence: TGTGCCAGCAGTCAGCGACAGAGCACTGAAGCTTTCTTT.

The chain combines TRBV30 with TRBJ2-4; no clear D. Germline-derived CDR1 and CDR2 are GTSNPN and SVGIG (reference sequence). The CDR3 is 14 amino acids. Trimming took 0 bases from V and 5 from J, leaving 11 bases between them. The CDR3 sequence: CAWSVRVSENIQYF. CDR3 coding DNA: TGTGCCTGGAGTGTACGGGTGTCGGAAAACATTCAGTACTTC.

This sequence joins TRBV28 and TRBJ2-7; TRBD2 agrees at 8 bases. This CDR3 has 15 amino acids. The ends lost 10 bases at V and 0 bases at J; junction bases unmatched: 11. CDR1 is MDHEN and CDR2 is SYDVKM in the germline V gene. CDR3 coding DNA: TGTGCCACAAAAGAGCTAGCGGGTGCCTCCTACGAGCAGTACTTC. Residues: CATKELAGASYEQYF.

The V call is TRBV2, the J call TRBJ1-5; the D gene is possibly TRBD1 (6 bases). V was pared by 2 bases and J by 1 base, with 9 bases between. The CDR3 contains 15 residues. Germline V gene lookup returns CDR1 SNHLY and CDR2 FYNNEI. The DNA for the CDR3 is TGTGCCAGCAGTGAAATCACAGGGAGCAATCAGCCCCAGCATTTT. Translated: CASSEITGSNQPQHF.

A single count supports this clone. J is TRBJ1-6 and V is TRBV9; a possible D gene is TRBD1 (6 bases). This CDR3 spans 15 amino acids. CDR1 is SGDLS, CDR2 YYNGEE, per germline. Deletions cut 0 bases from V and 9 bases from J, with 13 bases between. Written as DNA, the CDR3 is TGTGCCAGCAGCGTAGGAGGGAGGGGGACTTCACCCCTCCACTTT. The encoded protein is CASSVGGRGTSPLHF.

This clone was seen only a few times. The chain is built from TRBV28 and TRBJ2-7, with 11 bases that match TRBD1. The CDR3 sequence is 15 residues long. CDR1 is MDHEN, CDR2 SYDVKM, per germline. The ends lost 6 bases at V and 3 bases at J; junction bases unmatched: 7. CDR3 in DNA: TGTGCCAGCAGATACGGACAGGGGGCTATCTACGAGCAGTACTTC. This sequence encodes CASRYGQGAIYEQYF.

The V and J genes are TRBV7-9 and TRBJ1-2; 7 nucleotides line up with TRBD1. Unmatched junction bases numbered 9, after V lost 5 bases and J lost 3 bases. The CDR3 has 15 amino acids. Germline V gene data show CDR1 as SEHNR and CDR2 as FQNEAQ (reference sequence). The CDR3 coding sequence is TGTGCCAGCAGCACCCGAGACAGGGTAGACTATGGCTACACCTTC. Translation gives CASSTRDRVDYGYTF.

The chain couples TRBV4-1 to TRBJ2-2; D is perhaps TRBD1 (6 bases). The CDR3 is 16 residues long. Trimming left V 4 bases short and J 2 bases short, with 14 bases between. Germline CDR1 reads MGHRA; CDR2 reads YSYEKL. The CDR3 region has the DNA TGCGCCAGCAGCCCCAGGACAGACCAAAACACCGGGGAGCTGTTTTTT. Amino acids: CASSPRTDQNTGELFF.

The rearrangement joins TRBV30 to TRBJ2-7, with D possibly TRBD1 on 5 matching bases. V was trimmed by 2 bases and J by 5 bases, leaving 13 bases between them. Germline V CDR1 and CDR2: GTSNPN, SVGIG (reference sequence). CDR3 size: 13 residues. Here the CDR3 reads CAWSLQGADEQYF. The CDR3 DNA reads TGTGCCTGGAGTTTACAAGGGGCTGACGAGCAGTACTTC.

This chain links TRBV24-1 with TRBJ1-2; 7 nucleotides match TRBD1. This CDR3 region has 13 residues. The ends lost 4 bases at V and 2 bases at J; junction bases unmatched: 0. In germline, CDR1 is KGHDR, CDR2 SFDVKD. The CDR3 sequence is CATSEGQNYGYTF. The CDR3 DNA reads TGTGCCACCAGTGAGGGACAGAACTATGGCTACACCTTC.

The genes are TRBV28 and TRBJ1-1; no clear D gene. Trimming left V 7 bases short and J 1 base short, with 10 bases between. The CDR3 extends over 13 amino acids. CDR1 and CDR2 (germline): MDHEN, SYDVKM. CDR3 in amino acids: CASTPRRNTEAFF. The CDR3 nucleotides read TGTGCCAGCACCCCCCGGAGGAACACTGAAGCTTTCTTT.

The chain is built from TRBV5-1 and TRBJ1-1; TRBD1 matches 8 bases. This CDR3 comprises 17 residues. V trimming: 0 bases; J trimming: 1 base; junction bases outside the gene matches: 8. Germline V gene lookup returns CDR1 SGHRS and CDR2 YFSETQ. In DNA, the CDR3 is TGCGCCAGCAGCTTGGGGACGGGGACAGGACCGAACACTGAAGCTTTCTTT. Its translation is CASSLGTGTGPNTEAFF.

The chain employs TRBV11-2 and TRBJ2-7; D might be TRBD1 (6 bases). Germline assignment: CDR1 SGHAT and CDR2 FQNNGV. The CDR3 covers 14 residues. The V and J ends lost 5 bases and 5 bases respectively, with 16 bases between them. The CDR3 spells CASSQTGYWHEQYF. The CDR3 DNA reads as TGTGCCAGCAGCCAAACAGGGTATTGGCACGAGCAGTACTTC.

This clone was picked up a small number of times. This sequence joins TRBV2 and TRBJ2-1; weak D call: TRBD2 (6 bases). Trimming removed 1 base from V and 8 bases from J, with 15 bases in between. The germline gives CDR1 SNHLY, CDR2 FYNNEI. The CDR3 contains 15 residues. CDR3 coding DNA: TGTGCCAGCAGTGAAGGAAACCGGGGGATATATGAGCAGTTCTTC. Translated: CASSEGNRGIYEQFF. The whole variable domain, filled in from reference TRBV2 and TRBJ2-1, reads EPEVTQTPSHQVTQMGQEVILRCVPISNHLYFYWYRQILGQKVEFLVSFYNNEISEKSEIFDDQFSVERPDGSNFTLKIRSTKLEDSAMYFCASSEGNRGIYEQFFGPGTRLTVL.

The chain uses TRBV6-4 and TRBJ2-1, with TRBD2 matching 10 bases. V was clipped by 3 bases and J by 8 bases; unmatched bases: 10. The CDR3 is made up of 16 amino acids. Germline CDR1 is MRHNA and CDR2 is SNTAGT. As DNA, the CDR3 is TGTGCCAGCAGTGAGCGAGCGGGAGGGCCTAACGATGAGCAGTTCTTC. This encodes CASSERAGGPNDEQFF.

The chain couples TRBV4-2 to TRBJ2-3; D possibly corresponds to TRBD2 (6 bases). Germline-derived CDR1 and CDR2 are LGHNA and YNFKEQ. V gave up 1 base and J gave up 0 bases, with 14 bases separating them. CDR3 length: 17 residues. As DNA, the CDR3 is TGTGCCAGCAGCCAAGCCGGGAGATGGGCAAGCACAGATACGCAGTATTTT. Translation gives CASSQAGRWASTDTQYF.

The chain has TRBV19 and TRBJ2-2; TRBD1 aligns across 9 bases. Per germline, CDR1 LNHDA and CDR2 SQIVND (reference sequence). The CDR3 totals 15 residues. V lost 3 bases to trimming and J lost 4 bases; unmatched junction nucleotides: 3. CDR3 residues: CASSMGQGPTGELFF. The DNA for the CDR3 is TGTGCCAGTAGTATGGGACAGGGCCCCACCGGGGAGCTGTTTTTT.

This clone showed up just a few times. The V call is TRBV5-1, the J call TRBJ1-2; D may be TRBD1 (5 bases). CDR3 size: 15 residues. Germline-derived CDR1 and CDR2 are SGHRS and YFSETQ. Trimming removed 4 bases at V and 4 bases at J, with 17 bases between. The chain's CDR3 is CASSLGREVPYGYTF. CDR3 coding DNA: TGCGCCAGCAGCCTAGGCAGGGAGGTTCCCTATGGCTACACCTTC.

The chain links TRBV11-2 to TRBJ1-5; 10 nucleotides align to TRBD1. Germline lookup yields CDR1 SGHAT and CDR2 FQNNGV. V was clipped by 3 bases and J by 5 bases; unmatched bases: 1. This CDR3 region has 14 residues. This CDR3 reads CASSFGTGDQPQHF. Written as DNA, the CDR3 is TGTGCCAGCAGCTTCGGGACAGGGGATCAGCCCCAGCATTTT.

J is TRBJ1-2 and V is TRBV29-1; unclear D gene. V was trimmed by 6 bases and J by 6 bases, leaving 11 bases between them. From germline, CDR1 is SQVTM and CDR2 ANQGSEA. CDR3 length: 11 amino acids. In DNA, the CDR3 is TGCAGCGTCGGCGGGTGGGATGGCTACACCTTC. Its protein product is CSVGGWDGYTF.

V gene TRBV18 combines with J gene TRBJ2-1; D perhaps matches TRBD2 (6 bases). The CDR3 is 14 amino acids. From germline, CDR1 is KGHSH and CDR2 LQKENI. The V end lost 6 bases, the J end lost 6 bases, and 15 bases lay between the germline ends. The CDR3 region is CASSRPTRINEQFF. CDR3 coding DNA: TGTGCCAGCTCGCGTCCGACTAGAATCAATGAGCAGTTCTTC.

The V and J genes are TRBV3-1 (or the pseudogene TRBV3-2) and TRBJ2-5, with 14 bases identical to TRBD2. The trim removed 3 bases at V and 3 bases at J, leaving 3 bases unmatched. Germline lookup yields CDR1 LGHDT and CDR2 YNNKEL (reference sequence). The CDR3 extends over 16 amino acids. The CDR3 is CASSHWTSGRKETQYF. DNA of the CDR3: TGTGCCAGCAGCCATTGGACTAGCGGGAGGAAAGAGACCCAGTACTTC.

The rearrangement uses TRBV7-2 and TRBJ2-2; 9 positions match TRBD2. After removal of 0 bases from V and 8 bases from J, the junction contained 4 bases not matched to a gene. Germline values: CDR1 SGHTA, CDR2 FQGNSA. The length of the CDR3 is 15 residues. The CDR3 nucleotides read TGTGCCAGCAGCTTAGCCCGGACTAGCGCGGGGGAGCTGTTTTTT. Residues: CASSLARTSAGELFF. The variable domain in full, with the rest retrieved from reference TRBV7-2 and TRBJ2-2, is GAGVSQSPSNKVTEKGKDVELRCDPISGHTALYWYRQSLGQGLEFLIYFQGNSAPDKSGLPSDRFSAERTGGSVSTLTIQRTQQEDSAVYLCASSLARTSAGELFFGEGSRLTVL.

The V call is TRBV15, the J call TRBJ1-1; TRBD1 is a possible D gene (6 bases). The V end was cut by 5 bases, the J end by 6 bases, with 13 bases between. Germline CDR1 reads LNHNV; CDR2 reads YYDKDF (reference sequence). The CDR3 consists of 13 residues. CDR3 protein: CATSATGRAEAFF. CDR3 nucleotide sequence: TGTGCCACCAGCGCTACAGGGCGGGCTGAAGCTTTCTTT. Variable domain in full (rest from reference TRBV15 and TRBJ1-1): DAMVIQNPRYQVTQFGKPVTLSCSQTLNHNVMYWYQQKSSQAPKLLFHYYDKDFNNEADTPDNFQSRRPNTSFCFLDIRSPGLGDTAMYLCATSATGRAEAFFGQGTRLTVV.

The genes are TRBV5-6 and TRBJ2-5; a weak D match, TRBD1 (6 bases). CDR1 SGHDT and CDR2 YYEEEE come from the germline V gene. V lost 4 bases to trimming and J lost 5 bases, with 9 bases between them. The CDR3 length is 12 residues. The CDR3 nucleotides are TGTGCCAGCAGCCACACAGGGGAGACCCAGTACTTC. Amino acid sequence: CASSHTGETQYF.

This chain joins TRBV15 and TRBJ1-4, with D possibly TRBD1 on 6 matching bases. This CDR3 contains 13 residues. Germline CDR1 and CDR2: LNHNV and YYDKDF (reference sequence). Trimming left V 0 bases short and J 14 bases short, with 13 bases between. The CDR3 nucleotides read TGTGCCACCAGCAGAGATGGGGGGGCAATGCTGTTTTTT. Protein: CATSRDGGAMLFF.

In its sample, this clone was seen a few times. The genes are TRBV18 and TRBJ2-7; no firm D call. The length of the CDR3 is 13 residues. Germline lookup yields CDR1 KGHSH and CDR2 LQKENI. The V end lost 6 bases, the J end lost 0 bases, and 9 bases lay between the germline ends. Here the CDR3 DNA reads TGTGCCAGCTCCGCTGAGAGCTCCTACGAGCAGTACTTC. Translated, it gives CASSAESSYEQYF. The full variable domain, with the rest looked up from reference TRBV18 and TRBJ2-7, is NAGVMQNPRHLVRRRGQEARLRCSPMKGHSHVYWYRQLPEEGLKFMVYLQKENIIDESGMPKERFSAEFPKEGPSILRIQQVVRGDSAAYFCASSAESSYEQYFGPGTRLTVT.

The CDR3: CATSRERQGADEQYF. DNA of the CDR3: TGTGCCACCAGCAGAGAAAGACAGGGAGCCGACGAGCAGTACTTC. The chain joins TRBV15 to TRBJ2-7; 7 bases are a match to TRBD1. This CDR3 has 15 amino acids. V gave up 0 bases and J gave up 5 bases; unmatched junction bases: 7. Germline CDR1 LNHNV, CDR2 YYDKDF (reference sequence).